Below, 25 T cell receptor beta chains from the same sample are listed, as sequenced in a study of blood T cell repertoires in COVID-19. Method: immunoSEQ multiplex PCR; TCRdb's copy keeps in-frame clones and lacks some. The data show 140,000 to 150,000 clones, around 84% seen once. The specimen was PBMCs or T cells enriched from blood (not recorded which). The source is a woman between 45 and 60 years old who had been exposed to COVID-19.

This clone was seen only a few times. The chain uses TRBV4-1 and TRBJ1-1; 10 positions match TRBD1. CDR3 length: 11 residues. The germline V gene encodes CDR1 MGHRA and CDR2 YSYEKL. The V and J ends lost 8 bases and 8 bases, in that order; junction bases with no gene match: 2. The DNA of the CDR3 is TGCGCCAGCGGACAGGGGGACGAAGCTTTCTTT. The encoded protein is CASGQGDEAFF.

This rearrangement joins TRBV19 to TRBJ2-7, with 10 bases that match TRBD1. CDR3 length equals 12 residues. Trimming at V came to 9 bases and at J to 6 bases, leaving 5 bases not matched to a gene. The germline CDR1 and CDR2 sequences are LNHDA and SQIVND (reference sequence). The CDR3 protein is CASRQGAGEQYF. Written as DNA, the CDR3 is TGTGCCAGCCGACAGGGGGCCGGCGAGCAGTACTTC.

J is TRBJ2-3 and V is TRBV6-5, with a tentative D call TRBD1 (7 bases). Germline CDR1 MNHEY, CDR2 SVGAGI. The CDR3 runs 15 residues. Between the trimmed V and J ends, which lost 4 bases and 2 bases, there was a span of 13 bases. CDR3 residues: CASSLRDRYTDTQYF. CDR3 in DNA: TGTGCCAGCAGTTTGCGGGACAGATACACAGATACGCAGTATTTT.

The rearrangement joins TRBV10-3 to TRBJ1-3; D ambiguous. CDR3 length: 16 amino acids. The V gene's germline CDR1 is ENHRY and CDR2 SYGVKD. V lost 3 bases and J lost 0, with 12 bases in between. CDR3 region: CAISEKVGSSGNTIYF. The DNA of the CDR3 is TGTGCCATCAGTGAAAAGGTTGGGAGCTCTGGAAACACCATATATTTT.

The chain uses TRBV4-3 and TRBJ1-4; a weak D match, TRBD1 (5 bases). The V gene's germline CDR1 is LGHNA and CDR2 YSLEER. The CDR3 sequence is 16 residues long. V gave up 0 bases and J gave up 8 bases, with 16 bases separating them. CDR3: CASSQDLRAAGEKLFF. The CDR3 bases are TGCGCCAGCAGCCAAGATCTCAGGGCGGCCGGCGAAAAACTGTTTTTT.

To note about this clone: Relative to the germline gene, one junction end is altered; a read error may explain this. Other DNA sequences of this sample code for an identical CDR3. The chain recombines TRBV18 with TRBJ2-2; 10 positions match TRBD2. Per the germline V gene, CDR1 is KGHSH and CDR2 is LQKENI. CDR3 length equals 16 residues. The CDR3 reads CASSPLAGPNTGELFF. The DNA of the CDR3 is TGTGCCAGCTCCCCACTAGCGGGACCGAACACCGGGGAGCTGTTTTTT.

This clone has only one observation. The chain joins TRBV25-1 to TRBJ2-1, with D possibly being TRBD2 (6 bases). V lost 1 base and J lost 0, with 7 bases in between. The CDR3 contains 15 residues. The germline gives CDR1 MGHDK, CDR2 SYGVNS. Written as DNA, the CDR3 is TGTGCCAGCAGTGAATTCGGGAGCTCCTACAATGAGCAGTTCTTC. Its translation is CASSEFGSSYNEQFF.

This chain connects TRBV11-2 to TRBJ2-3; the match to TRBD1 covers 8 bases. CDR3 length equals 15 residues. J gave up 6 bases and V 0 bases, and 5 bases lay outside the gene matches. The germline CDR1 and CDR2 sequences are SGHAT and FQNNGV. The CDR3 here is CASSLEVRGHDTQYF. CDR3 sequence (DNA): TGTGCCAGCAGCTTAGAGGTCAGGGGGCACGATACGCAGTATTTT.

This clone was counted only a few times. V is TRBV15 and J is TRBJ2-1, with D maybe TRBD2 (6 bases). Per the germline V gene, CDR1 is LNHNV and CDR2 is YYDKDF (reference sequence). The CDR3 has 16 amino acids. Trimming removed 0 bases from V and 7 bases from J, with 16 bases in between. In nucleotides, the CDR3 is TGTGCCACCAGCAGAGAACCGAGGGGACTGCTGAATGAGCAGTTCTTC. This gives the protein CATSREPRGLLNEQFF.

This chain links TRBV7-8 with TRBJ1-1; D is unresolved. Trimming left V 1 base short and J 0 bases short, with 12 bases between. The germline CDR1 and CDR2 sequences are SGHVS and FQNEAQ. The CDR3 runs 16 residues. The CDR3 nucleotides are TGTGCCAGCAGCTTAGTAATGGGCAGGCTGAACACTGAAGCTTTCTTT. Its protein product is CASSLVMGRLNTEAFF.

The gene calls are TRBV7-2 and TRBJ2-5, with TRBD2 matching 9 bases. Germline CDR1 reads SGHTA; CDR2 reads FQGNSA. CDR3 length: 16 residues. The J segment lost 1 base and the V segment lost 5 bases, leaving 8 bases of the junction unmatched. In DNA form, the CDR3 reads TGTGCCAGCAGCCCCGTTAGCGGGGGAAGCCAAGAGACCCAGTACTTC. It is translated as CASSPVSGGSQETQYF.

The V call is TRBV30, the J call TRBJ2-2, with TRBD1 as a possible D gene (7 bases). V lost 5 bases to trimming and J lost 4 bases, with 14 bases between them. Germline V gene data show CDR1 as GTSNPN and CDR2 as SVGIG (reference sequence). The CDR3 loop spans 14 amino acids. The CDR3 protein is CAWEEGQFTGELFF. CDR3 sequence (DNA): TGTGCCTGGGAGGAGGGACAGTTCACCGGGGAGCTGTTTTTT. The whole variable domain, filled in from reference TRBV30 and TRBJ2-2, reads SQTIHQWPATLVQPVGSPLSLECTVEGTSNPNLYWYRQAAGRGLQLLFYSVGIGQISSEVPQNLSASRPQDRQFILSSKKLLLSDSGFYLCAWEEGQFTGELFFGEGSRLTVL.

The chain links TRBV4-1 to TRBJ1-4; the match to TRBD1 covers 7 bases. This CDR3 spans 15 amino acids. The junction had 12 bases not matched to a gene; V was cut back by 2 bases and J by 12 bases. Germline V gene data show CDR1 as MGHRA and CDR2 as YSYEKL. CDR3 amino acids: CASSQSGGTADQLFF. The CDR3 DNA sequence: TGCGCCAGCAGCCAAAGCGGAGGGACAGCCGACCAACTGTTTTTT.

The V and J genes are TRBV19 and TRBJ1-4; 8 nucleotides match TRBD1. V shed 8 bases and J 0 bases; nucleotides not matched to a gene: 8. The germline gives CDR1 LNHDA, CDR2 SQIVND (reference sequence). The CDR3 covers 16 residues. The CDR3 nucleotides read TGTGCCAGTTCCAGACAGGGGCAATCAACTAATGAAAAACTGTTTTTT. This gives the protein CASSRQGQSTNEKLFF.

This clone came up once. The chain links TRBV7-9 to TRBJ1-4; TRBD1 agrees at 7 bases. V lost 1 base and J lost 4; bases outside the gene matches: 15. The CDR3 sequence is 19 residues long. The germline V gene has CDR1 SEHNR and CDR2 FQNEAQ (reference sequence). The CDR3 DNA reads as TGTGCCAGCAGCTTAGACTTATTCTGGTTTGGACAGGATAATGAAAAACTGTTTTTT. Residues: CASSLDLFWFGQDNEKLFF.

This clone was detected once. The chain recombines TRBV10-2 with TRBJ1-5; D remains ambiguous. The V gene lost 2 bases and the J gene lost 4 bases, with 12 bases spanning the gap. CDR1 is WSHSY and CDR2 is SAAADI in the germline V gene. The CDR3 runs 15 residues. The CDR3 reads CASSEDGRLNQPQHF. CDR3 DNA: TGCGCCAGCAGTGAGGATGGCAGACTTAATCAGCCCCAGCATTTT.

The DNA for the CDR3 is TGTGCCAGCACCCTATGGAACACTGAAGCTTTCTTT. Translating gives CASTLWNTEAFF. This chain connects TRBV28 to TRBJ1-1; the D is unclear. Trimming removed 7 bases at V and 1 base at J, with 7 bases between. CDR1 is MDHEN and CDR2 is SYDVKM in the germline V gene. This CDR3 is built from 12 residues.

The gene calls are TRBV19 and TRBJ2-1; 8 positions match TRBD2. Germline V gene data show CDR1 as LNHDA and CDR2 as SQIVND (reference sequence). This CDR3 is 17 amino acids long. V lost 8 bases to trimming and J lost 2 bases; unmatched junction nucleotides: 14. The CDR3 DNA sequence: TGTGCCAGTTTCAGTCTCGGGGGGGCGTCCCCCTACAATGAGCAGTTCTTC. It encodes CASFSLGGASPYNEQFF.

The gene calls are TRBV6-2 or TRBV6-3 and TRBJ1-2; a possible D gene is TRBD1 (6 bases). Trimming stripped 5 bases from V and 7 bases from J, with 17 bases between. There are 14 residues in the CDR3. Germline CDR1 and CDR2: MNHEY and SVGEGT. The CDR3 loop is CASSPGHLPRGYTF. The CDR3 DNA follows: TGTGCCAGCAGTCCGGGACACCTGCCGCGTGGCTACACCTTC.

In this sample, this clone turned up a few times. This sample includes further DNA sequences coding for the same CDR3. J is TRBJ1-4 and V is TRBV6-5; D perhaps matches TRBD1 (5 bases). The CDR3 contains 13 residues. Trimming stripped 2 bases from V and 8 bases from J, with 9 bases between. Per the germline V gene, CDR1 is MNHEY and CDR2 is SVGAGI. The CDR3 is CASSYGGNEKLFF. CDR3 bases: TGTGCCAGCAGTTACGGGGGGAACGAAAAACTGTTTTTT.

The V call is TRBV7-9, the J call TRBJ1-5; D is unclear. Germline CDR1 is SEHNR and CDR2 is FQNEAQ (reference sequence). The CDR3 covers 14 residues. V lost 3 bases and J lost 3, with 9 bases in between. The CDR3: CASSLSGANQPQHF. The CDR3 DNA reads as TGTGCCAGCAGCTTGTCAGGTGCCAATCAGCCCCAGCATTTT.

The rearrangement joins TRBV27 to TRBJ2-5; tentative D call: TRBD1 (5 bases). The germline V gene encodes CDR1 MNHEY and CDR2 SMNVEV (reference sequence). This CDR3 spans 16 amino acids. Trimming removed 6 bases from V and 2 bases from J, with 19 bases in between. The CDR3 coding sequence is TGTGCCAGCAGCGTACAAGCAGGGTCTTTTCAAGAGACCCAGTACTTC. It is translated as CASSVQAGSFQETQYF.

This chain links TRBV10-2 with TRBJ1-2, with D uncertain. The CDR3 is made up of 13 amino acids. V was shortened by 2 bases and J by 2 bases, with 6 bases between the two germline ends. Germline CDR1 WSHSY, CDR2 SAAADI. This chain's CDR3 is CASSEPGNYGYTF. The DNA of the CDR3 is TGCGCCAGCAGTGAGCCAGGAAACTATGGCTACACCTTC.

This chain links TRBV19 with TRBJ1-4, with D possibly being TRBD1 (6 bases). With 5 bases removed from V and 14 bases from J, the gap between germline ends came to 15 bases. CDR3 length: 12 residues. Per germline, CDR1 LNHDA and CDR2 SQIVND (reference sequence). CDR3 sequence reads: CASSDLQRGLFF. The CDR3 DNA reads TGTGCCAGTAGTGATCTACAGAGGGGGCTGTTTTTT.

J is TRBJ2-1 and V is TRBV2, with D uncertain. From germline, CDR1 is SNHLY and CDR2 FYNNEI. The CDR3 contains 13 residues. Trimming stripped 3 bases from V and 8 bases from J, with 11 bases between. The CDR3 protein is CASSEETHYEQFF. The CDR3 DNA reads as TGTGCCAGCAGTGAGGAGACTCACTATGAGCAGTTCTTC.